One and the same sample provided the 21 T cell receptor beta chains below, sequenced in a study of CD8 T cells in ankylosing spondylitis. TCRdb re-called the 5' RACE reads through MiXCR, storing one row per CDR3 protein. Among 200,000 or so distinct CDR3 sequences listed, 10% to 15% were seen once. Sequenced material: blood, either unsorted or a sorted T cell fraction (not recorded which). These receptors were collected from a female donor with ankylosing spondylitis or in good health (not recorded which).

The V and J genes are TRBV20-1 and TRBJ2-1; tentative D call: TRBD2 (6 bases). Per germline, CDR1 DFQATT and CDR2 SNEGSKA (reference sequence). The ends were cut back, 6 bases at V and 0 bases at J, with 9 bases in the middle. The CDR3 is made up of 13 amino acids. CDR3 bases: TGCAGTGCAAGCGGGCCCTCCTACAATGAGCAGTTCTTC. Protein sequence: CSASGPSYNEQFF.

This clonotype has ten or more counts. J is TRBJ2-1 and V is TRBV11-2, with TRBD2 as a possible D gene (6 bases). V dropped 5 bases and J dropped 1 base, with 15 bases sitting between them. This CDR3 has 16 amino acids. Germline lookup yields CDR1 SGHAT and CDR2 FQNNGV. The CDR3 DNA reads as TGTGCCAGCAGCGGGATACTAGCTCGTTCCTACAATGAGCAGTTCTTC. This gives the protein CASSGILARSYNEQFF.

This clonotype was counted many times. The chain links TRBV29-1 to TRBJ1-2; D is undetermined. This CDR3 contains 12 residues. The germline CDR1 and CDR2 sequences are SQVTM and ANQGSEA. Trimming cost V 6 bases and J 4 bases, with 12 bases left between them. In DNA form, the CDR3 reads TGCAGCGTGTCCCGGGCCACCTATGGCTACACCTTC. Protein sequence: CSVSRATYGYTF.

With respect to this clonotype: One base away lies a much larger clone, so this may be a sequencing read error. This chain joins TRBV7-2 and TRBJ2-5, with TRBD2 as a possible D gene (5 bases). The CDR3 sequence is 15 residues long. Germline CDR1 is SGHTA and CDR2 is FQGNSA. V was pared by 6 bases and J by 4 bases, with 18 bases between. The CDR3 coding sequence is TGTGCCAGCAGTACCTGGACTTACTACATAGAGACCCAGTACTTC. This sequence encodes CASSTWTYYIETQYF.

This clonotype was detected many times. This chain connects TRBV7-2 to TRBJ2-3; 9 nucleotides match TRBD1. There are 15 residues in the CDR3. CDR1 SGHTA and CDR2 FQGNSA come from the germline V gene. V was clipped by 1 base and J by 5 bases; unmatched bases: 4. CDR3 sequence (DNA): TGTGCCAGCAGCTTAGATGGGACAGGGTTAGATACGCAGTATTTT. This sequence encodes CASSLDGTGLDTQYF.

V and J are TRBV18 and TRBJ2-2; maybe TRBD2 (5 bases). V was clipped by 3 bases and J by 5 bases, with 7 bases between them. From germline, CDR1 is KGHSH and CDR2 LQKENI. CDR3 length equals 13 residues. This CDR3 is CASSPRGTGELFF. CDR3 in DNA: TGTGCCAGCTCACCTCGAGGGACCGGGGAGCTGTTTTTT.

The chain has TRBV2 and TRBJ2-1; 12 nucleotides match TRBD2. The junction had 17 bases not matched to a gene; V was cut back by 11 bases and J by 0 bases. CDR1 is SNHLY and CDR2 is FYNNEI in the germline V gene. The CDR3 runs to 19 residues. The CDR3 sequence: CAFSNIGLAGRDSYNEQFF. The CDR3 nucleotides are TGTGCCTTCAGTAATATCGGACTAGCGGGAAGAGACTCCTACAATGAGCAGTTCTTC. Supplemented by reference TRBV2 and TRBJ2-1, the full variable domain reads EPEVTQTPSHQVTQMGQEVILRCVPISNHLYFYWYRQILGQKVEFLVSFYNNEISEKSEIFDDQFSVERPDGSNFTLKIRSTKLEDSAMYFCAFSNIGLAGRDSYNEQFFGPGTRLTVL.

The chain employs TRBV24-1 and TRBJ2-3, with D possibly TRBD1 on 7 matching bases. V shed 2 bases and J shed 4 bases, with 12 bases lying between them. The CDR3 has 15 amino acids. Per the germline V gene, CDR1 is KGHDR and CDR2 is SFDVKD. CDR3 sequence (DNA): TGTGCCACCAGTGATTGGCAGGGGGGAGCAGATACGCAGTATTTT. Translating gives CATSDWQGGADTQYF.

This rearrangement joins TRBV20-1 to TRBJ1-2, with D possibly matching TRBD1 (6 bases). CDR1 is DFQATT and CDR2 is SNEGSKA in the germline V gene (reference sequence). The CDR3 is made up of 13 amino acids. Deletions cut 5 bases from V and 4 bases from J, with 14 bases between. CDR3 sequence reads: CSARDTLGYGYTF. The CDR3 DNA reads TGCAGTGCTCGGGACACCTTAGGCTATGGCTACACCTTC.

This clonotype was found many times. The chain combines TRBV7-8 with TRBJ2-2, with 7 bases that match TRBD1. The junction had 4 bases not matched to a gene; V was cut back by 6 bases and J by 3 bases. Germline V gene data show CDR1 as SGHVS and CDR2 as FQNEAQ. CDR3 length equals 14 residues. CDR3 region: CASSETGDTGELFF. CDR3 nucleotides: TGTGCCAGCAGTGAAACAGGGGACACCGGGGAGCTGTTTTTT.

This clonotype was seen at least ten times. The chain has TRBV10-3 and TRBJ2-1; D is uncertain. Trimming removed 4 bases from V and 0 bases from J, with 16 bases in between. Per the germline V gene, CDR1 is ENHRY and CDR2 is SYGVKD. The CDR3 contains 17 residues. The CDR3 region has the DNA TGTGCCATCAGTGTCGGCAGAAGATACAGCTCCTACAATGAGCAGTTCTTC. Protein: CAISVGRRYSSYNEQFF.

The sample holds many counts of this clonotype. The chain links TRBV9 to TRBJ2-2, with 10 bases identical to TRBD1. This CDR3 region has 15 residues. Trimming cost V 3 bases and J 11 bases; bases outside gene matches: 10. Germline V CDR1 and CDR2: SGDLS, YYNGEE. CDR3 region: CASSAHGGTGDELFF. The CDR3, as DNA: TGTGCCAGCAGCGCTCATGGCGGGACAGGGGACGAGCTGTTTTTT. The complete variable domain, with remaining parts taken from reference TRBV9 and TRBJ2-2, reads DSGVTQTPKHLITATGQRVTLRCSPRSGDLSVYWYQQSLDQGLQFLIQYYNGEERAKGNILERFSAQQFPDLHSELNLSSLELGDSALYFCASSAHGGTGDELFFGEGSRLTVL.

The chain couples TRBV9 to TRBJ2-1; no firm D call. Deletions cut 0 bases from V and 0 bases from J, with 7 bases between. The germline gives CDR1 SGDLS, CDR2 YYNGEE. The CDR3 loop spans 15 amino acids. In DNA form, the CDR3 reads TGTGCCAGCAGCGTAGACGTCCTCTCCTACAATGAGCAGTTCTTC. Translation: CASSVDVLSYNEQFF.

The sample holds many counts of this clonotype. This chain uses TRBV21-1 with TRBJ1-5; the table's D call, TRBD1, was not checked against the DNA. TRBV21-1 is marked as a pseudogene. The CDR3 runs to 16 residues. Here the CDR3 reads CASSKESIGDDQPQHF. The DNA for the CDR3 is TGTGCCAGCAGCAAGGAAAGTATAGGGGATGATCAGCCCCAGCATTTT.

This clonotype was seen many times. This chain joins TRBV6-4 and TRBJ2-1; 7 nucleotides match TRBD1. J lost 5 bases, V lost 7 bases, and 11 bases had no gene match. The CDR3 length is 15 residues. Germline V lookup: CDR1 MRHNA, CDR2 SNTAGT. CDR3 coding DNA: TGTGCCAGCAAAGTCGAGGGGGCGTCCCACAATGAGCAGTTCTTC. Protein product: CASKVEGASHNEQFF.

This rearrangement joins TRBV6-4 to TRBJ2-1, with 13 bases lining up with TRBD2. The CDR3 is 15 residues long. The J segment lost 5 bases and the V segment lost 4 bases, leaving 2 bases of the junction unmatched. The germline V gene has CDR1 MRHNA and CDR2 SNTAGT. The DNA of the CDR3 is TGTGCCAGCAGTGTAGGACTAGCGGGGGACAATGAGCAGTTCTTC. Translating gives CASSVGLAGDNEQFF.

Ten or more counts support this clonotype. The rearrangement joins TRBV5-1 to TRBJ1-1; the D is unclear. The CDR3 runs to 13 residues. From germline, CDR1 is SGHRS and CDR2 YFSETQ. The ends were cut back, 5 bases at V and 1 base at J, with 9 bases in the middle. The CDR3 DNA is TGCGCCAGCAGAAAGGATCAGAACACTGAAGCTTTCTTT. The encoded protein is CASRKDQNTEAFF.

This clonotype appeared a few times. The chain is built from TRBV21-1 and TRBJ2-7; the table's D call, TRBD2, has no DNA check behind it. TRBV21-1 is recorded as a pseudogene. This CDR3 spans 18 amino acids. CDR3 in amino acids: CASRNPEGVGTSYYEQYF. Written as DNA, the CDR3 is TGTGCCAGCAGAAATCCGGAGGGTGTCGGGACTAGTTACTACGAGCAGTACTTC.

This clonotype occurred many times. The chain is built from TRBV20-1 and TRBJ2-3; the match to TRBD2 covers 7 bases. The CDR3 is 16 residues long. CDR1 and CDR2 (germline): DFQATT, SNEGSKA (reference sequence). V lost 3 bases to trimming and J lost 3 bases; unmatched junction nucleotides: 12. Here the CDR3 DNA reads TGCAGTGCTAGTGGAGTTCGACTAGCAACGACAGATACGCAGTATTTT. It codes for CSASGVRLATTDTQYF.

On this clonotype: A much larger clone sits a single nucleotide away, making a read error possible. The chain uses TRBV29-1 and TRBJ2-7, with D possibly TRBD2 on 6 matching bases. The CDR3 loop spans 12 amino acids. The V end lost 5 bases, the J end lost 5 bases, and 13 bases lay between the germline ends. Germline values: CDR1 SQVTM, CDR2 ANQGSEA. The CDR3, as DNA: TGCAGCGTTCTCCGGGGGTGGAACGAGCAGTACTTC. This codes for CSVLRGWNEQYF.

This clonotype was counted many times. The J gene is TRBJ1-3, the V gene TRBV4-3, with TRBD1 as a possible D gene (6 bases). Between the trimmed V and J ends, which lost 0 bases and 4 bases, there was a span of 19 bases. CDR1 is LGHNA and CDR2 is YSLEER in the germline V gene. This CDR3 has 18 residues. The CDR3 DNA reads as TGCGCCAGCAGCCAAGATACGAACAGGGTATTCTTCGGAAACACCATATATTTT. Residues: CASSQDTNRVFFGNTIYF.